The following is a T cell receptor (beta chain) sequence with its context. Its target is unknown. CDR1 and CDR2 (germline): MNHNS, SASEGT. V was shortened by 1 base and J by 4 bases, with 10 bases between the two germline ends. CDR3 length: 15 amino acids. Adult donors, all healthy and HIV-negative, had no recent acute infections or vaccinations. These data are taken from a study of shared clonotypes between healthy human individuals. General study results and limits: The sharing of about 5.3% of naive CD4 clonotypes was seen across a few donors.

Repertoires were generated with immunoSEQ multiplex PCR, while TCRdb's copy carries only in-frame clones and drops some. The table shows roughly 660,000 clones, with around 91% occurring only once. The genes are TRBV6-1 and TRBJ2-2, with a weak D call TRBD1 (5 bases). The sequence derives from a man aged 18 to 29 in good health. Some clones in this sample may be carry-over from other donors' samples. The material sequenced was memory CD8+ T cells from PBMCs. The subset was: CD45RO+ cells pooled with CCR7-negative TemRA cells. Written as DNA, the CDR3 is TGTGCCAGCAGTGAAGTGGGGCCCCGCACCGGGGAGCTGTTTTTT. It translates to CASSEVGPRTGELFF.